Shown below are 8 T cell receptor beta chains from a single sample sequenced in a study of blood T cells in healthy people across ages. PCR was performed a second time for about 7 to 11 cycles using a sample-barcoded 5' primer and a J-beta primer mix. TCRdb called the 5' RACE reads again in MiXCR, with one record for every CDR3 protein. The data hold hundreds of thousands of distinct CDR3 sequences, with over 45% observed a single time. Input material: blood. Source of these receptors: an older woman in good health.

The J gene is TRBJ2-2, the V gene TRBV7-2, with TRBD2 matching 10 bases. The V segment lost 2 bases and the J segment 4 bases; nucleotides outside the gene matches: 4. Per germline, CDR1 SGHTA and CDR2 FQGNSA. This CDR3 is built from 16 residues. DNA of the CDR3: TGTGCCAGCAGCTTAATAGCGGGGGGACCCACCGGGGAGCTGTTTTTT. This codes for CASSLIAGGPTGELFF.

This clonotype came up a few times. The rearrangement uses TRBV7-9 and TRBJ2-3; 8 bases are a match to TRBD1. CDR3 length equals 15 residues. CDR1 SEHNR and CDR2 FQNEAQ come from the germline V gene (reference sequence). The junction had 7 bases not matched to a gene; V was cut back by 5 bases and J by 3 bases. Here the CDR3 reads CASSLTGDRTDTQYF. The CDR3 nucleotides read TGTGCCAGCAGCCTGACAGGGGATCGGACAGATACGCAGTATTTT.

The rearrangement uses TRBV12-3 or TRBV12-4 and TRBJ1-4; D is unresolved. The CDR3 consists of 15 residues. Between the trimmed V and J ends, which lost 5 bases and 0 bases, there was a span of 10 bases. The CDR3 DNA reads TGTGCCAGCAGTCTAGATAAAGCAACTAATGAAAAACTGTTTTTT. Translated: CASSLDKATNEKLFF.

This chain joins TRBV5-1 and TRBJ2-7; 9 bases align to TRBD2. This CDR3 spans 15 amino acids. Losses at the gene ends were 0 bases for V and 3 bases for J; bases not matched to a gene: 4. Germline CDR1 is SGHRS and CDR2 is YFSETQ. The CDR3 bases are TGCGCCAGCAGCTTGGTGATAGCGGGGGACTACGAGCAGTACTTC. Its translation is CASSLVIAGDYEQYF.

This clonotype was counted between two and nine times. The chain employs TRBV20-1 and TRBJ2-7; TRBD1 might be the D (5 bases). The V end was cut by 6 bases, the J end by 3 bases, with 12 bases between. Germline V gene lookup returns CDR1 DFQATT and CDR2 SNEGSKA (reference sequence). The CDR3 has 12 residues. For the CDR3, the DNA is TGCAGTGCATTCAGGGATCACTACGAGCAGTACTTC. The encoded protein is CSAFRDHYEQYF.

This clonotype came up many times. CDR3 DNA sequence: TGCGCCAGCAGCTTGGCAGGGAACACTGAAGCTTTCTTT. Protein: CASSLAGNTEAFF. The chain is built from TRBV5-1 and TRBJ1-1; the D is unclear. Germline assignment: CDR1 SGHRS and CDR2 YFSETQ. With 0 bases removed from V and 1 base from J, the gap between germline ends came to 4 bases. The CDR3 sequence is 13 residues long.

The chain has TRBV28 and TRBJ1-6; 10 bases line up with TRBD1. Germline CDR1 reads MDHEN; CDR2 reads SYDVKM. The CDR3 is 14 amino acids. V was pared by 7 bases and J by 10 bases, with 7 bases of the junction left unmatched. The CDR3 bases are TGTGCCAGCACCCAAGGACAGGGGGACTCACCCCTCCACTTT. This codes for CASTQGQGDSPLHF.

This clonotype was counted between two and nine times. The chain recombines TRBV6-2 or TRBV6-3 with TRBJ2-7; TRBD2 is a possible D gene (7 bases). With 8 bases removed from V and 3 bases from J, the gap between germline ends came to 14 bases. The CDR3 length is 13 residues. Germline CDR1 and CDR2: MNHEY and SVGEGT. This CDR3 is CASRSGDNYEQYF. DNA for the CDR3: TGTGCCAGCCGAAGCGGGGACAACTACGAGCAGTACTTC.